Listed below are T cell receptor beta chains from one sample, sequenced in a study of OX40 agonist ivuxolimab in advanced cancers. Generated by immunoSEQ multiplex PCR, the TCRdb table keeps only in-frame clones and is missing some. This sample carries approximately 91,000 clones, about 83% of them seen once, and the ten largest clones take around 0.52%. The starting material was CD4+ or CD8+ T cells sorted from blood, obtained in a trial of the OX40 agonist ivuxolimab. Source of these receptors: an adult with an advanced solid tumor such as melanoma, head and neck, liver or kidney cancer. Each CDR3 is given with its conserved first and last residue. The D gene is left open where the match is weak. Some rows mark clone size as missing; the rest say once, few, many or name a class of expanded clone.

V	D	size	J	CDR3	DNA
TRBV4-1	.	once	TRBJ1-6	CASSQVQTENNSPLHF	TGCGCCAGCAGCCAAGTACAGACGGAAAATAATTCACCCCTCCACTTT
TRBV6-5	.	.	TRBJ2-4	CASSYSSKNIQYF	TGTGCCAGCAGTTACAGTTCCAAAAACATTCAGTACTTC
TRBV2	.	few	TRBJ1-5	CASSEGGIQPQHF	TGTGCCAGCAGTGAAGGGGGAATTCAGCCCCAGCATTTT
TRBV9	.	few	TRBJ1-1	CASSVATGSNTEAFF	TGTGCCAGCAGCGTAGCTACAGGGAGTAACACTGAAGCTTTCTTT
TRBV19	TRBD1	.	TRBJ1-1	CASSIGWTGENTEAFF	TGTGCCAGTAGTATAGGCTGGACAGGGGAGAACACTGAAGCTTTCTTT
TRBV28	TRBD1	.	TRBJ2-2	CASSWYRGVDTGELFF	TGTGCCAGCAGTTGGTACAGGGGGGTAGACACCGGGGAGCTGTTTTTT
TRBV7-8	.	.	TRBJ2-7	CASSSGGQDPYEQYF	TGTGCCAGCAGCTCTGGAGGTCAAGATCCCTACGAGCAGTACTTC
TRBV23-1	.	few	TRBJ1-1	CASSQSRGGHQNTEAFF	TGCGCCAGCAGTCAATCAAGGGGAGGACACCAGAACACTGAAGCTTTCTTT
TRBV27	TRBD2	.	TRBJ2-5	CASSLSRWGGQETQYF	TGTGCCAGCAGTTTATCGCGGTGGGGGGGACAAGAGACCCAGTACTTC
TRBV5-1	TRBD1	.	TRBJ1-2	CASSSGQGTGYGYTF	TGCGCCAGCAGCTCCGGACAGGGGACGGGCTATGGCTACACCTTC